This passage covers 2 T cell receptor beta chains from one sample sequenced in a study of patients and donors after allogeneic stem cell transplantation. TCRdb fed the RT-PCR reads into MiXCR, producing one record per CDR3 protein. The sample lists hundreds of thousands of distinct CDR3 sequences, roughly 17% occurring once. What was sequenced was blood, either unsorted or a sorted T cell fraction (not recorded which). The receptors were sampled from a human donor who was either an allogeneic HSCT recipient or a stem cell or donor lymphocyte infusion donor (not recorded which). It is not recorded whose cells these are; they may come from a transplant donor.

This chain joins TRBV5-1 and TRBJ2-5; possible D gene TRBD2, 6 bases. CDR1 is SGHRS, CDR2 YFSETQ, per germline. The CDR3 is 15 residues long. V was cut by 4 bases and J by 4 bases, with 17 bases left in between. CDR3 amino acids: CASSTTGLKGETQYF. The CDR3 coding sequence is TGCGCCAGCAGCACCACCGGACTAAAAGGAGAGACCCAGTACTTC.

This clonotype was recorded a few times. V and J are TRBV20-1 and TRBJ1-2, with D possibly TRBD1 on 6 matching bases. Germline CDR1 DFQATT, CDR2 SNEGSKA (reference sequence). This CDR3 has 13 amino acids. V lost 6 bases and J lost 6, with 17 bases in between. The CDR3 spells CSALGGGRDGYTF. DNA for the CDR3: TGCAGTGCCTTGGGGGGGGGCAGGGATGGCTACACCTTC.